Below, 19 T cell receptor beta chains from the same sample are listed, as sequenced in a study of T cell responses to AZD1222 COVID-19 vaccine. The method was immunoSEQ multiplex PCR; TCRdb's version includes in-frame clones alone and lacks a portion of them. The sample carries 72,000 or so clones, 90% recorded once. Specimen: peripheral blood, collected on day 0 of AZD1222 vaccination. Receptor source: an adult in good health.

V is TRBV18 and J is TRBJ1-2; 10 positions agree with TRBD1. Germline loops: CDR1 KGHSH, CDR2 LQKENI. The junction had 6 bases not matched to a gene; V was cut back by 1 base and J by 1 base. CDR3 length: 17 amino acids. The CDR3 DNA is TGTGCCAGCTCACCACGGGACAGGGGTTTTGGTAACTATGGCTACACCTTC. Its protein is CASSPRDRGFGNYGYTF.

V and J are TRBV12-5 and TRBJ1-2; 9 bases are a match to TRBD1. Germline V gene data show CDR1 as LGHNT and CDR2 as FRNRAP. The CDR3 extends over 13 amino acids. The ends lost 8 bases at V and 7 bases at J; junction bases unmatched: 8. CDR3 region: CASSQGARSGYTF. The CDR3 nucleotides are TGTGCTAGTTCACAGGGGGCTCGAAGTGGCTACACCTTC. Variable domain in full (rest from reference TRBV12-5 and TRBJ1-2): DARVTQTPRHKVTEMGQEVTMRCQPILGHNTVFWYRQTMMQGLELLAYFRNRAPLDDSGMPKDRFSAEMPDATLATLKIQPSEPRDSAVYFCASSQGARSGYTFGSGTRLTVV.

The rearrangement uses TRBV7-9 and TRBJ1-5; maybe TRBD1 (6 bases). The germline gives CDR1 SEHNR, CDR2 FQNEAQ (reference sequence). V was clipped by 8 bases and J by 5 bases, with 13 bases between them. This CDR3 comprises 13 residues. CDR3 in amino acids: CASQTGNDQPQHF. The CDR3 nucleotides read TGTGCCAGCCAAACAGGGAACGATCAGCCCCAGCATTTT.

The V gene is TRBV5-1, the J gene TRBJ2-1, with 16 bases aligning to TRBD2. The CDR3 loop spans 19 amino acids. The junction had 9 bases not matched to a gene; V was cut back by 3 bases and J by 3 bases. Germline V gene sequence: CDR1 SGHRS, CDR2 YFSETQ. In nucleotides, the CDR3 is TGCGCCAGCAGCTATACCGGGACTAGCGGGGGGGCAATCTACAATGAGCAGTTCTTC. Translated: CASSYTGTSGGAIYNEQFF.

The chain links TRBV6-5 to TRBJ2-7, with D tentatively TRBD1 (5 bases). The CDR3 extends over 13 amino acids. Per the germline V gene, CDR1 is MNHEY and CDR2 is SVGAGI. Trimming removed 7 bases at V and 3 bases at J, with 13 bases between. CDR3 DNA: TGTGCCAGCAATAATGACAGAGACTACGAGCAGTACTTC. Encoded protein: CASNNDRDYEQYF.

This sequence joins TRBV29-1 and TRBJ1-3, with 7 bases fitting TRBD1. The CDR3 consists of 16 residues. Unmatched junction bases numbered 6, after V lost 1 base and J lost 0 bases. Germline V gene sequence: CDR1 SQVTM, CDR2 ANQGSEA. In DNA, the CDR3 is TGCAGCGTTGAAGGAGGGGACAGTAGCTCTGGAAACACCATATATTTT. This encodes CSVEGGDSSSGNTIYF.

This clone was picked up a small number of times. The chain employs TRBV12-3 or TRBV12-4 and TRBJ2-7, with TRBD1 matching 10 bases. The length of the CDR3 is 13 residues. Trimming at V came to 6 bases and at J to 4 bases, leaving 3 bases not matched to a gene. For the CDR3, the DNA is TGTGCCAGCAGGGGGGACAGGGGATACGAGCAGTACTTC. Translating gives CASRGDRGYEQYF.

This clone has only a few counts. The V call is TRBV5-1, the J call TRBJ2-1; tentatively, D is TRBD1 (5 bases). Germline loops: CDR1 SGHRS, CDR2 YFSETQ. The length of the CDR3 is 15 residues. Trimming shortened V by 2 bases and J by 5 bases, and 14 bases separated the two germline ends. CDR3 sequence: CASSFLQGLDNEQFF. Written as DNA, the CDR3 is TGCGCCAGCAGCTTCCTGCAGGGTCTAGACAATGAGCAGTTCTTC.

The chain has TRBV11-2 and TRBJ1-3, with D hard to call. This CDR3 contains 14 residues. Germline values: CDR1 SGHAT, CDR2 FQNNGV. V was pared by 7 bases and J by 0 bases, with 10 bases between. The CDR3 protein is CASKRALSGNTIYF. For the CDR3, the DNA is TGTGCCAGCAAACGGGCGCTCTCTGGAAACACCATATATTTT.

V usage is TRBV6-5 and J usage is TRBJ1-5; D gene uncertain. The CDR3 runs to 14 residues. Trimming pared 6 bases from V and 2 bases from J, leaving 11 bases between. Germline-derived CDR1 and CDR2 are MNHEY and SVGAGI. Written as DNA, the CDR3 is TGTGCCAGCAGCAGTACCTATGGCAATCAGCCCCAGCATTTT. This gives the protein CASSSTYGNQPQHF.

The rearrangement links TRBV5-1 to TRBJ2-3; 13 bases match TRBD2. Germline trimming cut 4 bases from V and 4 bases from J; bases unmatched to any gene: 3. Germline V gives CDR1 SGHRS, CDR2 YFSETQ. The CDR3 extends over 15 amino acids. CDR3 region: CASSTSGGASDTQYF. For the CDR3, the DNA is TGCGCCAGCAGCACTAGCGGGGGGGCCTCAGATACGCAGTATTTT.

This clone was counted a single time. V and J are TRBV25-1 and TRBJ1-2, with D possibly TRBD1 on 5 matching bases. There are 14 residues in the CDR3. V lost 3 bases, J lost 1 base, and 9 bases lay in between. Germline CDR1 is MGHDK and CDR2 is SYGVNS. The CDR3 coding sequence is TGTGCCAGCAGTGACCCGACAGTTAACTATGGCTACACCTTC. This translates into CASSDPTVNYGYTF.

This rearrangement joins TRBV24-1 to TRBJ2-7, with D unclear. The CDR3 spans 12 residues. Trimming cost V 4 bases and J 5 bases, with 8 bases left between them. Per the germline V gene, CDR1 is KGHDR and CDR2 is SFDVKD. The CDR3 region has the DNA TGTGCCACCAGTGACCGGAGTCACGAGCAGTACTTC. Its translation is CATSDRSHEQYF.

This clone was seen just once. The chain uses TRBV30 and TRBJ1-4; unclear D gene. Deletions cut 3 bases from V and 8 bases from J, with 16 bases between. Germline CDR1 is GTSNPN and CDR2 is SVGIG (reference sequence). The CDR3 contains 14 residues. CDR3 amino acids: CAWRTETIGEKLFF. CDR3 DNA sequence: TGTGCCTGGAGGACGGAGACAATAGGGGAAAAACTGTTTTTT.

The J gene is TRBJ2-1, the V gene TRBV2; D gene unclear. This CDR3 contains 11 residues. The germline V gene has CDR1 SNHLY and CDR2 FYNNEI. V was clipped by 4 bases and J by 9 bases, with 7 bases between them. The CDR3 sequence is CASSGFSEQFF. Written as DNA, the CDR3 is TGTGCCAGCAGTGGCTTCAGTGAGCAGTTCTTC. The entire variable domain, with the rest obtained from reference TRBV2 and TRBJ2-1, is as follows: EPEVTQTPSHQVTQMGQEVILRCVPISNHLYFYWYRQILGQKVEFLVSFYNNEISEKSEIFDDQFSVERPDGSNFTLKIRSTKLEDSAMYFCASSGFSEQFFGPGTRLTVL.

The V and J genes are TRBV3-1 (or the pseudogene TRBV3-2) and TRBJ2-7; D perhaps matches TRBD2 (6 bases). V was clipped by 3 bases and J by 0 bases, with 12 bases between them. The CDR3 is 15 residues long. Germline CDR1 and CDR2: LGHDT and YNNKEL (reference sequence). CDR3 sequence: CASSQPGLLSYEQYF. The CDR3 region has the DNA TGTGCCAGCAGCCAGCCGGGACTGCTCTCCTACGAGCAGTACTTC.

The CDR3 DNA reads TGCGCCAGCAGCCCAGACAGGGTTCGGGATGGCTACACCTTC. This translates into CASSPDRVRDGYTF. The chain couples TRBV5-1 to TRBJ1-2; 7 nucleotides align to TRBD1. CDR1 is SGHRS and CDR2 is YFSETQ in the germline V gene. The CDR3 contains 14 residues. Trimming took 4 bases from V and 6 from J; bases not matched to a gene: 9.

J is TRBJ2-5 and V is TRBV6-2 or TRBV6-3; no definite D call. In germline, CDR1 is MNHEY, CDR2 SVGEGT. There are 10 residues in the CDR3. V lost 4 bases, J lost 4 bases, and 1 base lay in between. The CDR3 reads CASSLETQYF. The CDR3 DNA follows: TGTGCCAGCAGTTTAGAGACCCAGTACTTC.

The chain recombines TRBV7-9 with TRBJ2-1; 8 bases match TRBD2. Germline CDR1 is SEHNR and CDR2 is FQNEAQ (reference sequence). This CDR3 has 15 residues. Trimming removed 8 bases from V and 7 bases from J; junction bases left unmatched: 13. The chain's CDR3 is CASPPRGGRINEQFF. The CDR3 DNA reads TGTGCCAGCCCCCCCAGAGGCGGGAGGATTAATGAGCAGTTCTTC. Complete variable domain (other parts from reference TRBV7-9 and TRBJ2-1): DTGVSQNPRHKITKRGQNVTFRCDPISEHNRLYWYRQTLGQGPEFLTYFQNEAQLEKSRLLSDRFSAERPKGSFSTLEIQRTEQGDSAMYLCASPPRGGRINEQFFGPGTRLTVL.